This TCR beta chain was captured by sequencing in a study of shared clonotypes between healthy human individuals. The method was immunoSEQ multiplex PCR; TCRdb's version includes in-frame clones alone and lacks a portion of them. The repertoire has 1,400,000 or so clones, approximately 98.5% of them found once; the top ten carry about 0.34%. After removal of 6 bases from V and 5 bases from J, the junction contained 11 bases not matched to a gene. CDR1 and CDR2 (germline): SGHRS, YFSETQ. This CDR3 spans 14 amino acids. V gene TRBV5-1 combines with J gene TRBJ2-7; 7 positions match TRBD2. The sample consisted of naive CD4+ T cells sorted from blood. Subset noted: CD45RA+ positively selected. This TCR was recovered from a man younger than 40 in good health. This CDR3 reads CASTVRAAGDEQYF. The CDR3 DNA sequence: TGCGCCAGCACCGTACGGGCCGCGGGGGACGAGCAGTACTTC. Complete variable domain (other parts from reference TRBV5-1 and TRBJ2-7): KAGVTQTPRYLIKTRGQQVTLSCSPISGHRSVSWYQQTPGQGLQFLFEYFSETQRNKGNFPGRFSGRQFSNSRSEMNVSTLELGDSALYLCASTVRAAGDEQYFGPGTRLTVT.